This T cell receptor (beta chain) was observed in a study of T cells expressing NK-cell markers (TCRdb year 2020). Regarding the complete study: In sorted CD3+CD56+NKG2C+, CD3+CD56+NKG2C- and CD3+CD56-NKG2C+ T-cell subsets from several donors, TCR beta-chain repertoires were profiled. Of the eight sequenced donors, seven were found to be HCMV-seropositive and one was found to be HCMV-seronegative. All eight donors whose samples were sequenced were randomly selected healthy volunteers, three of them men and five women. Libraries were sequenced as 2 x 150 bp reads on Illumina HiSeq 2000/2500, MiSeq or NextSeq.

The paper as a whole reports these results and caveats: Whether the expanded NKG2C-expressing T cell clones were specific for HCMV antigens remained unclear. In several donors, the dominant CD3+CD56+NKG2C+ clonotypes were among the top 10 CD8+ clonotypes and accounted for about 1.0-7.0% of CD8+ T cells. Those dominant clonotypes were again the most abundant among CD3+CD56-NKG2C+ cells in a few donors, at about 25-60.1%.

Sequences SGHTA (CDR1) and FQGTGA (CDR2) are obtained from the germline V gene. CDR3 length: 15 amino acids, cysteine to phenylalanine. There is no recorded DNA. HCMV serostatus was determined by detecting HCMV-specific IgG in serum with a commercial ELISA kit. Ficoll density gradient centrifugation was used to isolate peripheral blood mononuclear cells from blood. As for this clonotype: What this receptor recognizes is not known.

TCRdb lists the instrument as Illumina HiSeq 2000. 5'RACE template switching, by which a universal primer site and unique molecular identifiers were added, was used to make TCR beta cDNA libraries. cDNA synthesis was primed from the TCR beta constant segment, followed by two successive PCR amplification steps. In the original analysis: MIGEC handled demultiplexing of the reads and grouping by UMI, while MiTCR was used to assemble and quantify clonotypes. To exclude erroneous sequences, only TCR cDNA sequences supported by at least two reads were retained. The tcR package was used for downstream repertoire analysis, with clonotypes matched between fractions based on CDR3 nucleotide sequence plus V segment. VDJmatch was used to annotate antigen specificity against VDJdb, with one amino acid substitution allowed in CDR3. TCRdb reprocessed the raw reads; every CDR3 protein sequence is a single record, and DNA is not supplied. The V and J calls here are based on TCRdb, not the publication. This sample's table carries 500,000 or so distinct CDR3 sequences. Less than 4.5% of the sample comes from the top ten.

This clonotype was obtained from a man aged 18 to 29 in good health. Donor details come from another sample of the same person, matched by shared clones. Sequenced material: blood T cells: a sorted CD56 or NKG2C T cell subset, CD4+ or CD8+ T cells, or bulk PBMC T cells (not recorded which). Rearrangement joined TRBV7-3 to TRBJ2-3; TCRdb's D gene call, TRBD2, goes unchecked for lack of DNA. The CDR3: CASSSSGSQSDTQYF.